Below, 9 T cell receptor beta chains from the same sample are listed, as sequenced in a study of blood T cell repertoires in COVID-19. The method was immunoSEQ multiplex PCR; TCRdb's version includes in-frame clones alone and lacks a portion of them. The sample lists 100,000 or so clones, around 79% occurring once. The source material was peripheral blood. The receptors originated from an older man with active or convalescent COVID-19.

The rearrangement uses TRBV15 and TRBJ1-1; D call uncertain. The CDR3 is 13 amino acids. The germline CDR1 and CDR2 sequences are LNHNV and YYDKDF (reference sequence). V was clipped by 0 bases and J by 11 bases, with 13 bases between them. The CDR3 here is CATSRDGPEVAFF. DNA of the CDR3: TGTGCCACCAGCAGAGATGGCCCAGAGGTGGCTTTCTTT.

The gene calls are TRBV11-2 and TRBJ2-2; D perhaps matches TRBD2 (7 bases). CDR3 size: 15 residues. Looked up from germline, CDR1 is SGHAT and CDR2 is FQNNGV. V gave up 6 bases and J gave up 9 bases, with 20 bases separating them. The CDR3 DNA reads TGTGCCAGCAGTTTACGTTTCGGGGGGCGCCGGGAGCTGTTTTTT. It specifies CASSLRFGGRRELFF.

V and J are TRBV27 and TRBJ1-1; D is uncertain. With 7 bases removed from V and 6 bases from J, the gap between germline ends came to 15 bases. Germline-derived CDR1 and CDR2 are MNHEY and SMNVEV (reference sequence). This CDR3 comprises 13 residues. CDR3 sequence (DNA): TGTGCCAGCAAACTAAAAGAAGGCGCTGAAGCTTTCTTT. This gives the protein CASKLKEGAEAFF.

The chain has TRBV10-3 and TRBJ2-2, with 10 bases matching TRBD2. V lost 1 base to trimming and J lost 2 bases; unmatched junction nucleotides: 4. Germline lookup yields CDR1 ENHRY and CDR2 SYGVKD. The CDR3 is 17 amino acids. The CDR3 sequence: CAISEFRLAGNTGELFF. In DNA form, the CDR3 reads TGTGCCATCAGTGAGTTTAGACTAGCGGGCAACACCGGGGAGCTGTTTTTT.

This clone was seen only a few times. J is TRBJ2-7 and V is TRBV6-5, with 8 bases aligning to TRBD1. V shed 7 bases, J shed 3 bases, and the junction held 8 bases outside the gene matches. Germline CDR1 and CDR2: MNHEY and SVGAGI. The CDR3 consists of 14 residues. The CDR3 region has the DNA TGTGCCAGCATTGGGACAGGAGGCAACTACGAGCAGTACTTC. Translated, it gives CASIGTGGNYEQYF.

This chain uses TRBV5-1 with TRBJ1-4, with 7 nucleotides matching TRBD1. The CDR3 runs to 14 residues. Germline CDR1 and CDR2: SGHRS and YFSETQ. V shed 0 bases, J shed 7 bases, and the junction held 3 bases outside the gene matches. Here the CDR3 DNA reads TGCGCCAGCAGCTTGGGACAGGGCCCTGAAAAACTGTTTTTT. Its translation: CASSLGQGPEKLFF.

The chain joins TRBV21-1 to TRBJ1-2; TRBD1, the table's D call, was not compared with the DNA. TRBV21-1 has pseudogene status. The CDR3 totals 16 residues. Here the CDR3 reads CASSSSNTGTAYGYTF. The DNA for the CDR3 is TGTGCCAGCAGCTCCAGTAACACAGGGACGGCCTATGGCTACACCTTC.

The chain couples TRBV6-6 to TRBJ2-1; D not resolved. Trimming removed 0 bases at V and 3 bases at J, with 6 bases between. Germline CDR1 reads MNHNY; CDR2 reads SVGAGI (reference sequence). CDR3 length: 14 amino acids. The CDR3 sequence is CASSYSVSYNEQFF. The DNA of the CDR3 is TGTGCCAGCAGTTACTCTGTCAGCTACAATGAGCAGTTCTTC.

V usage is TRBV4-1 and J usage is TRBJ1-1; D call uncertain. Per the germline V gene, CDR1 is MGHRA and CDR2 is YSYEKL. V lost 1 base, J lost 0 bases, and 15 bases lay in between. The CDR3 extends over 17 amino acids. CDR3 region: CASSQGQTRVVNTEAFF. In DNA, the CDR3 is TGCGCCAGCAGCCAAGGCCAGACGAGGGTGGTGAACACTGAAGCTTTCTTT.